These 9 T cell receptor beta chains originate from one sample sequenced in a study of early T cells in non-severe SARS-CoV-2 infection. MiXCR was run by TCRdb on the 5' RACE reads, yielding one entry per CDR3 protein. This table has more than 65,000 distinct CDR3 sequences, less than 15% appearing once. Sequenced sample: whole blood. The receptors originated from an adult who was a healthcare worker with PCR-confirmed SARS-CoV-2 infection or an uninfected control (not recorded which).

At least ten counts were recorded for this clonotype. The chain couples TRBV5-1 to TRBJ1-1, with a weak D call TRBD1 (5 bases). Germline-derived CDR1 and CDR2 are SGHRS and YFSETQ. V was shortened by 0 bases and J by 4 bases, with 10 bases between the two germline ends. The CDR3 extends over 14 amino acids. The CDR3 here is CASSLEGLGTEAFF. CDR3 sequence (DNA): TGCGCCAGCAGCTTGGAGGGGCTAGGCACTGAAGCTTTCTTT.

The chain links TRBV6-5 to TRBJ1-1; D gene uncertain. Germline V gives CDR1 MNHEY, CDR2 SVGAGI. The CDR3 is made up of 13 amino acids. Deletions cut 5 bases from V and 1 base from J, with 8 bases between. The chain's CDR3 is CASSRQENTEAFF. In nucleotides, the CDR3 is TGTGCCAGCAGTCGTCAGGAGAACACTGAAGCTTTCTTT.

V gene TRBV18 combines with J gene TRBJ1-5; perhaps TRBD1 as D (6 bases). The CDR3 contains 16 residues. The germline V gene encodes CDR1 KGHSH and CDR2 LQKENI. Trimming removed 3 bases from V and 4 bases from J, with 16 bases in between. Written as DNA, the CDR3 is TGTGCCAGCTCACCTCCCGGGGGGGCCTCTAATCAGCCCCAGCATTTT. Amino acids: CASSPPGGASNQPQHF.

The V call is TRBV21-1, the J call TRBJ1-2; the D call of TRBD1 is as the table states it, not checked on the DNA. TRBV21-1 is recorded as a pseudogene. The CDR3 is 17 residues long. This CDR3 reads CASSKALDRGPPYGYTF. In nucleotides, the CDR3 is TGTGCCAGCAGCAAAGCCCTCGACAGGGGGCCTCCTTATGGCTACACCTTC.

V gene TRBV6-6 combines with J gene TRBJ2-2; TRBD1 matches at 7 bases. The CDR3 contains 15 residues. The germline gives CDR1 MNHNY, CDR2 SVGAGI (reference sequence). J gave up 6 bases and V 6 bases, and 10 bases lay outside the gene matches. The CDR3 sequence is CASSYRDTGAGELFF. The CDR3 DNA is TGTGCCAGCAGCTACAGGGACACAGGGGCCGGGGAGCTGTTTTTT.

The V and J genes are TRBV3-1 and TRBJ1-4; 7 positions agree with TRBD1. The CDR3 runs 12 residues. V shed 4 bases, J shed 9 bases, and the junction held 2 bases outside the gene matches. Germline V gene data show CDR1 as LGHDT and CDR2 as YNNKEL (reference sequence). CDR3 amino acids: CASSLDRKKLFF. In DNA form, the CDR3 reads TGTGCCAGCAGCCTGGACAGGAAAAAACTGTTTTTT.

This clonotype turned up a few times. This chain links TRBV7-6 with TRBJ1-1, with a tentative D call TRBD1 (6 bases). V was shortened by 3 bases and J by 4 bases, with 12 bases between the two germline ends. Germline-derived CDR1 and CDR2 are SGHVS and FNYEAQ. The CDR3 spans 14 residues. DNA for the CDR3: TGTGCCAGCAGCTTTAAAGGGGGAGTCACTGAAGCTTTCTTT. Amino acid sequence: CASSFKGGVTEAFF.

In this sample, this clonotype turned up a few times. This rearrangement joins TRBV6-2 or TRBV6-3 to TRBJ2-7, with no clear D. The V gene lost 0 bases and the J gene lost 1 base, with 10 bases spanning the gap. CDR3 length: 15 residues. The germline V gene encodes CDR1 MNHEY and CDR2 SVGEGT. The CDR3 reads CASSYSQVSSYEQYF. The DNA of the CDR3 is TGTGCCAGCAGTTACTCCCAGGTTTCTTCCTACGAGCAGTACTTC.

This clonotype occurred many times. The V gene is TRBV5-4, the J gene TRBJ2-7; either TRBD1 or TRBD2 may supply D (5 bases each). Looked up from germline, CDR1 is SGHNT and CDR2 is YYREEE (reference sequence). This CDR3 contains 15 residues. V lost 0 bases, J lost 2 bases, and 12 bases lay in between. DNA of the CDR3: TGTGCCAGCAGCTTGGCCGGGACCGGTCCCTACGAGCAGTACTTC. Its protein is CASSLAGTGPYEQYF.